The 22 T cell receptor beta chains below all came from one sample that was sequenced in a study of T cell repertoires in cytomegalovirus infection. No antigen has been identified for these receptors. MiXCR was run by TCRdb on the reads, yielding one entry per CDR3 protein. The data hold around 750,000 distinct CDR3 sequences, with approximately 29% observed a single time. The specimen comprised cultured CD8+ T cells from PBMCs, sampled from culture after CMV antigen stimulation. These receptors were taken from a human donor in good health (CMV status not recorded). Some clones in this sample may be carry-over from other donors' samples.

This clonotype was counted ten times or more. This chain connects TRBV7-9 to TRBJ2-6; possibly TRBD1 or TRBD2 for D (6 bases each). The CDR3 contains 16 residues. Germline V gives CDR1 SEHNR, CDR2 FQNEAQ (reference sequence). Trimming removed 0 bases at V and 3 bases at J, with 9 bases between. The CDR3 spells CASSLAEGDGANVLTF. In nucleotides, the CDR3 is TGTGCCAGCAGCTTAGCGGAGGGGGATGGGGCCAACGTCCTGACTTTC.

About this clonotype itself: The junction shows a germline mismatch at one end, possibly a read error. V and J are TRBV20-1 and TRBJ1-6; 7 bases fit TRBD1. This CDR3 is 16 amino acids long. Germline CDR1 reads DFQATT; CDR2 reads SNEGSKA (reference sequence). CDR3 DNA: TGCAGTGCCAGAGGACAGGCGAGCTCCTATAATTCACCCCTCCACTTT. Translation: CSARGQASSYNSPLHF.

This clonotype occurred a few times. The genes are TRBV28 and TRBJ2-3; D is possibly TRBD2 (5 bases). The CDR3 extends over 14 amino acids. The V gene's germline CDR1 is MDHEN and CDR2 SYDVKM. V was clipped by 6 bases and J by 6 bases, with 16 bases between them. The DNA of the CDR3 is TGTGCCAGCAGGGGTTATAGCGTTATTGATACGCAGTATTTT. Residues: CASRGYSVIDTQYF.

The table lists this clonotype with a few counts. The gene calls are TRBV24-1 and TRBJ1-6; D call uncertain. Germline CDR1 and CDR2: KGHDR and SFDVKD. The CDR3 is 13 residues long. Trimming pared 3 bases from V and 7 bases from J, leaving 6 bases between. CDR3 coding DNA: TGTGCCACCAGTGATGGGTGGAATTCACCCCTCCACTTT. It is translated as CATSDGWNSPLHF.

The sample holds many counts of this clonotype. CDR3 residues: CASWESSYEQYF. The CDR3 DNA sequence: TGTGCCAGCTGGGAGAGCTCCTACGAGCAGTACTTC. The chain has TRBV7-2 and TRBJ2-7; perhaps TRBD2 as D (5 bases). Germline CDR1 and CDR2: SGHTA and FQGNSA. CDR3 length: 12 residues. V was pared by 8 bases and J by 0 bases, with 8 bases between. Full variable domain (missing parts from reference TRBV7-2 and TRBJ2-7): GAGVSQSPSNKVTEKGKDVELRCDPISGHTALYWYRQSLGQGLEFLIYFQGNSAPDKSGLPSDRFSAERTGGSVSTLTIQRTQQEDSAVYLCASWESSYEQYFGPGTRLTVT.

The chain links TRBV13 to TRBJ1-2; 10 nucleotides agree with TRBD1. Trimming cost V 5 bases and J 6 bases; bases outside gene matches: 15. The CDR3 is 17 amino acids. Germline-derived CDR1 and CDR2 are PRHDT and FYEKMQ (reference sequence). The CDR3 nucleotides read TGTGCCAGCAGCGGATCCGGGACAGGGGATGAGGATCATGGCTACACCTTC. It specifies CASSGSGTGDEDHGYTF.

The table lists this clonotype with a few counts. CDR3 protein: CASSPPWGWYGYTF. The CDR3 region has the DNA TGTGCCAGCAGCCCACCTTGGGGTTGGTATGGCTACACCTTC. J is TRBJ1-2 and V is TRBV7-9; D remains ambiguous. V lost 5 bases to trimming and J lost 5 bases, with 15 bases between them. Germline loops: CDR1 SEHNR, CDR2 FQNEAQ (reference sequence). This CDR3 contains 14 residues.

This clonotype appeared a few times. The genes are TRBV6-5 and TRBJ1-6, with D uncertain. CDR1 and CDR2 from the germline V gene are MNHEY and SVGAGI. The germline V and J ends were trimmed by 2 bases and 2 bases, with 10 bases remaining between them. The CDR3 loop spans 16 amino acids. The CDR3 coding sequence is TGTGCCAGCAGTTACAGGGAGGGTCCCTATAATTCACCCCTCCACTTT. Its protein product is CASSYREGPYNSPLHF.

The chain recombines TRBV11-2 with TRBJ1-3, with 9 bases that match TRBD1. The germline V gene encodes CDR1 SGHAT and CDR2 FQNNGV. The CDR3 totals 16 residues. Losses at the gene ends were 0 bases for V and 3 bases for J; bases not matched to a gene: 3. CDR3 coding DNA: TGTGCCAGCAGCTTAGACGGGACAGGGTGTGGAAACACCATATATTTT. Its translation is CASSLDGTGCGNTIYF. Full variable domain (remainder filled in from reference TRBV11-2 and TRBJ1-3): EAGVAQSPRYKIIEKRQSVAFWCNPISGHATLYWYQQILGQGPKLLIQFQNNGVVDDSQLPKDRFSAERLKGVDSTLKIQPAKLEDSAVYLCASSLDGTGCGNTIYFGEGSWLTVV.

The chain joins TRBV6-6 to TRBJ1-2, with TRBD1 identical over 8 bases. Trimming removed 0 bases from V and 4 bases from J; junction bases left unmatched: 7. The germline CDR1 and CDR2 sequences are MNHNY and SVGAGI (reference sequence). The CDR3 loop spans 16 amino acids. The CDR3 spells CASSYSPGQGGYGYTF. Written as DNA, the CDR3 is TGTGCCAGCAGTTACTCTCCCGGACAGGGAGGCTATGGCTACACCTTC.

At least ten counts were recorded for this clonotype. The chain uses TRBV7-2 and TRBJ1-5, with no clear D. CDR1 and CDR2 (germline): SGHTA, FQGNSA. With 4 bases removed from V and 6 bases from J, the gap between germline ends came to 10 bases. This CDR3 is 13 amino acids long. The CDR3 DNA follows: TGTGCCAGCAGCTCCGTAATTAGTCAGCCCCAGCATTTT. Encoded protein: CASSSVISQPQHF. The complete variable domain, with remaining parts taken from reference TRBV7-2 and TRBJ1-5, reads GAGVSQSPSNKVTEKGKDVELRCDPISGHTALYWYRQSLGQGLEFLIYFQGNSAPDKSGLPSDRFSAERTGGSVSTLTIQRTQQEDSAVYLCASSSVISQPQHFGDGTRLSIL.

This clonotype was seen only a few times. The chain recombines TRBV2 with TRBJ2-2; D not resolved. Germline assignment: CDR1 SNHLY and CDR2 FYNNEI. The CDR3 has 14 residues. The germline V and J ends were trimmed by 3 bases and 4 bases, with 9 bases remaining between them. The CDR3 spells CASSEVELTGELFF. In DNA, the CDR3 is TGTGCCAGCAGTGAGGTAGAGCTCACCGGGGAGCTGTTTTTT.

The table lists this clonotype with a few counts. This CDR3 reads CASSFHIGASYGYTF. Here the CDR3 DNA reads TGTGCCAGCAGCTTTCACATTGGCGCCAGCTATGGCTACACCTTC. The chain has TRBV27 and TRBJ1-2; D remains ambiguous. The ends were cut back, 6 bases at V and 4 bases at J, with 18 bases in the middle. Germline V gene lookup returns CDR1 MNHEY and CDR2 SMNVEV (reference sequence). The CDR3 length is 15 residues.

The V gene is TRBV27, the J gene TRBJ1-2; maybe TRBD1 (5 bases). CDR1 MNHEY and CDR2 SMNVEV come from the germline V gene (reference sequence). The length of the CDR3 is 14 residues. Between the trimmed V and J ends, which lost 4 bases and 6 bases, there was a span of 15 bases. Here the CDR3 DNA reads TGTGCCAGCAGTTCCTCCTGGGGGGTGGATGGCTACACCTTC. It yields the protein CASSSSWGVDGYTF.

This clonotype appeared many times. This chain links TRBV7-2 with TRBJ1-1, with 7 bases fitting TRBD1. In germline, CDR1 is SGHTA, CDR2 FQGNSA. This CDR3 has 19 residues. Trimming removed 1 base from V and 1 base from J; junction bases left unmatched: 15. CDR3 nucleotide sequence: TGTGCCAGCAGCTTAGATTTGTTTGACAGGGCGCTTCGGAACACTGAAGCTTTCTTT. This translates into CASSLDLFDRALRNTEAFF.

This clonotype was seen a single time. This chain joins TRBV5-4 and TRBJ2-7; 10 nucleotides agree with TRBD1. CDR1 SGHNT and CDR2 YYREEE come from the germline V gene (reference sequence). V was pared by 4 bases and J by 3 bases, with 4 bases of the junction left unmatched. The CDR3 is 14 amino acids. CDR3 sequence (DNA): TGTGCCAGCAGCCCGGACAGGGGGTTCTACGAGCAGTACTTC. Its translation: CASSPDRGFYEQYF.

This clonotype was seen only a few times. The chain has TRBV6-1 and TRBJ1-2; D gene uncertain. V gave up 7 bases and J gave up 9 bases, with 18 bases separating them. This CDR3 has 13 amino acids. Germline V gives CDR1 MNHNS, CDR2 SASEGT. CDR3 in DNA: TGTGCCAGCACCGACACTCAAAAGACAAGCTACACCTTC. Its translation: CASTDTQKTSYTF.

This chain uses TRBV6-2 or TRBV6-3 with TRBJ2-7; 7 bases agree with TRBD1. Germline values: CDR1 MNHEY, CDR2 SVGEGT. Trimming at V came to 5 bases and at J to 3 bases, leaving 7 bases not matched to a gene. The length of the CDR3 is 14 residues. The CDR3 region has the DNA TGTGCCAGCAGTGACGACAGGGTGGGCTACGAGCAGTACGTC. Encoded protein: CASSDDRVGYEQYV.

This clonotype has ten or more counts. The CDR3 loop is CASSPRQAHTQYF. CDR3 DNA: TGTGCCAGCAGCCCTCGACAGGCTCATACGCAGTATTTT. The J gene is TRBJ2-3, the V gene TRBV7-8, with D perhaps TRBD1 (6 bases). The germline gives CDR1 SGHVS, CDR2 FQNEAQ. This CDR3 has 13 residues. Trimming cost V 5 bases and J 7 bases, with 13 bases left between them.

The V gene is TRBV27, the J gene TRBJ2-5; D gene ambiguous. V dropped 4 bases and J dropped 2 bases, with 8 bases sitting between them. CDR1 is MNHEY and CDR2 is SMNVEV in the germline V gene (reference sequence). The CDR3 loop spans 13 amino acids. CDR3 sequence reads: CASSSSWQETQYF. The CDR3 DNA is TGTGCCAGCAGTTCCTCATGGCAAGAGACCCAGTACTTC.

This clonotype was found a few times. The chain has TRBV6-1 and TRBJ2-5, with 7 bases lining up with TRBD1. Germline-derived CDR1 and CDR2 are MNHNS and SASEGT. V shed 7 bases, J shed 5 bases, and the junction held 13 bases outside the gene matches. This CDR3 comprises 15 residues. CDR3 bases: TGTGCCAGCAACAGCGACAGGGTAGTATGGGAGACCCAGTACTTC. It encodes CASNSDRVVWETQYF.

V usage is TRBV7-2 and J usage is TRBJ1-5; the match to TRBD1 covers 7 bases. CDR1 is SGHTA, CDR2 FQGNSA, per germline. The ends lost 5 bases at V and 7 bases at J; junction bases unmatched: 8. The CDR3 runs to 14 residues. The CDR3 loop is CASSPWTGEQPQHF. CDR3 nucleotide sequence: TGTGCCAGCAGCCCCTGGACAGGCGAGCAGCCCCAGCATTTT.